The 24 T cell receptor beta chains listed next were all sequenced from one sample in a study of control samples from healthy donors and cancer patients. TCRdb's table, derived via immunoSEQ multiplex PCR, lists solely in-frame clones and lacks some. The sample records approximately 150,000 clones, 91% being singletons. Material for sequencing was blood. Receptors were obtained from a man aged 25 to 45 in good health.

This sequence joins TRBV11-2 and TRBJ1-1; unclear D gene. CDR3 length equals 14 residues. V shed 3 bases and J shed 1 base, with 9 bases lying between them. Germline V gives CDR1 SGHAT, CDR2 FQNNGV. The CDR3 spells CASSFGQQNTEAFF. The CDR3 DNA sequence: TGTGCCAGCAGCTTTGGGCAGCAGAACACTGAAGCTTTCTTT.

The chain couples TRBV2 to TRBJ1-3, with a weak D call TRBD1 (6 bases). Trimming took 2 bases from V and 2 from J, leaving 7 bases between them. The germline gives CDR1 SNHLY, CDR2 FYNNEI. The CDR3 length is 14 residues. CDR3 sequence reads: CASSERGAGNTIYF. In DNA form, the CDR3 reads TGTGCCAGCAGTGAAAGGGGGGCTGGAAACACCATATATTTT.

The V gene is TRBV4-1, the J gene TRBJ1-2, with 8 bases lining up with TRBD1. Germline CDR1 reads MGHRA; CDR2 reads YSYEKL. The CDR3 spans 16 residues. V lost 3 bases and J lost 5; bases outside the gene matches: 11. CDR3 in amino acids: CASSQAAGQGGYGYTF. The CDR3 region has the DNA TGCGCCAGCAGCCAGGCGGCCGGACAGGGTGGATATGGCTACACCTTC.

V gene TRBV29-1 combines with J gene TRBJ2-7, with D unclear. The ends were cut back, 3 bases at V and 0 bases at J, with 6 bases in the middle. From germline, CDR1 is SQVTM and CDR2 ANQGSEA. This CDR3 is 12 amino acids long. The CDR3 DNA reads as TGCAGCGTTGAGGCAACCTCCTACGAGCAGTACTTC. It is translated as CSVEATSYEQYF.

The genes are TRBV20-1 and TRBJ1-2; weak D call: TRBD1 (6 bases). Looked up from germline, CDR1 is DFQATT and CDR2 is SNEGSKA (reference sequence). V lost 4 bases and J 3 bases, leaving 6 bases between the germline ends. The CDR3 is 11 residues long. The CDR3 nucleotides are TGCAGTGCTAACAGGGACTATGGCTACACCTTC. It specifies CSANRDYGYTF.

The chain employs TRBV7-6 and TRBJ2-2, with D perhaps matching TRBD2 (6 bases). Germline V gene data show CDR1 as SGHVS and CDR2 as FNYEAQ. Trimming took off 2 bases at V and 8 bases at J, with 15 bases between the two ends. The CDR3 covers 15 residues. The CDR3 DNA reads as TGTGCCAGCAGCTTATCCCGAGGCGGGGCTGGGGAGCTGTTTTTT. Protein: CASSLSRGGAGELFF.

This clone is a singleton in its sample. V is TRBV25-1 and J is TRBJ1-5; 10 bases agree with TRBD1. This CDR3 spans 16 amino acids. The junction had 7 bases not matched to a gene; V was cut back by 2 bases and J by 6 bases. Germline-derived CDR1 and CDR2 are MGHDK and SYGVNS. The CDR3 DNA sequence: TGTGCCAGCAGTGAACCCGGGACAGGGGAGGGTCAGCCCCAGCATTTT. As protein: CASSEPGTGEGQPQHF.

As for this clone: A read error may produce the germline difference seen at one junction end. The chain has TRBV29-1 and TRBJ1-2; 9 positions match TRBD1. The germline V gene encodes CDR1 SQVTM and CDR2 ANQGSEA. The CDR3 is made up of 12 amino acids. CDR3 loop: CSGVGNRDRAFF. CDR3 nucleotide sequence: TGCAGCGGAGTAGGGAACCGGGACAGGGCCTTTTTC. The whole variable domain, remainder taken from reference TRBV29-1 and TRBJ1-2, is SAVISQKPSRDICQRGTSLTIQCQVDSQVTMMFWYRQQPGQSLTLIATANQGSEATYESGFVIDKFPISRPNLTFSTLTVSNMSPEDSSIYLCSGVGNRDRAFFGSGTRLTVV.

J is TRBJ1-5 and V is TRBV28; 9 positions agree with TRBD1. With 6 bases clipped from V and 4 bases from J, the junction kept 7 bases outside the gene matches. Looked up from germline, CDR1 is MDHEN and CDR2 is SYDVKM. CDR3 length equals 15 residues. The CDR3 sequence: CASSSRDRDNQPQHF. The CDR3 coding sequence is TGTGCCAGCAGCAGCCGGGACAGGGATAATCAGCCCCAGCATTTT.

The chain carries TRBV30 and TRBJ1-1, with D perhaps TRBD1 (5 bases). Germline lookup yields CDR1 GTSNPN and CDR2 SVGIG (reference sequence). V was pared by 0 bases and J by 1 base, with 12 bases between. The CDR3 runs to 15 residues. CDR3 region: CAWSVPGPANTEAFF. The DNA for the CDR3 is TGTGCCTGGAGTGTACCGGGACCGGCGAACACTGAAGCTTTCTTT.

The chain recombines TRBV28 with TRBJ1-1; D is perhaps TRBD1 (5 bases). The germline V gene encodes CDR1 MDHEN and CDR2 SYDVKM. The V end was cut by 6 bases, the J end by 2 bases, with 16 bases between. The CDR3 has 15 amino acids. CDR3 residues: CASRKITRANTEAFF. The CDR3 nucleotides read TGTGCCAGCAGAAAAATTACCAGGGCTAACACTGAAGCTTTCTTT.

The chain combines TRBV18 with TRBJ2-1, with D tentatively TRBD1 (6 bases). The CDR3 extends over 14 amino acids. The V end was cut by 6 bases, the J end by 6 bases, with 15 bases between. CDR1 is KGHSH and CDR2 is LQKENI in the germline V gene. This chain's CDR3 is CASSDSPISNEQFF. The CDR3 coding sequence is TGTGCCAGCTCGGACAGTCCCATCTCCAATGAGCAGTTCTTC.

The chain links TRBV11-2 to TRBJ1-1, with D perhaps matching TRBD1 (6 bases). Trimming removed 5 bases from V and 10 bases from J, with 20 bases in between. CDR1 is SGHAT, CDR2 FQNNGV, per germline. This CDR3 comprises 14 residues. CDR3 bases: TGTGCCAGCAGCAATGACAGGTATAATCTTGTAGCTTTCTTT. Translated, it gives CASSNDRYNLVAFF.

This clone was seen just once. The genes are TRBV15 and TRBJ1-3; tentatively, D is TRBD1 (5 bases). The CDR3 covers 13 residues. Germline V gene sequence: CDR1 LNHNV, CDR2 YYDKDF (reference sequence). The germline V and J ends were trimmed by 4 bases and 3 bases, with 7 bases remaining between them. The CDR3 sequence is CATSKGYGNTIYF. For the CDR3, the DNA is TGTGCCACCAGCAAGGGGTATGGAAACACCATATATTTT.

Turning to this clone: This specimen includes other DNA sequences encoding the same CDR3. The V and J genes are TRBV6-5 and TRBJ1-1; 7 bases agree with TRBD1. The CDR3 consists of 13 residues. With 5 bases clipped from V and 2 bases from J, the junction kept 2 bases outside the gene matches. Germline CDR1 reads MNHEY; CDR2 reads SVGAGI. For the CDR3, the DNA is TGTGCCAGCAGTCGACAGGGAAACACTGAAGCTTTCTTT. This translates into CASSRQGNTEAFF.

The rearrangement uses TRBV13 and TRBJ2-1; 8 positions match TRBD2. Germline-derived CDR1 and CDR2 are PRHDT and FYEKMQ (reference sequence). The CDR3 spans 15 residues. V lost 1 base to trimming and J lost 3 bases; unmatched junction nucleotides: 2. The CDR3 nucleotides read TGTGCCAGCAGCTTAGTGACTAGCGACTACAATGAGCAGTTCTTC. Its protein is CASSLVTSDYNEQFF.

The chain carries TRBV20-1 and TRBJ1-2; the D is unclear. V was cut by 5 bases and J by 2 bases, with 3 bases left in between. CDR3 length: 10 residues. CDR1 is DFQATT, CDR2 SNEGSKA, per germline (reference sequence). CDR3 loop: CSAFNYGYTF. The CDR3 DNA reads as TGCAGTGCTTTCAACTATGGCTACACCTTC.

The genes are TRBV6-6 and TRBJ2-7, with TRBD2 identical over 12 bases. The CDR3 runs 11 residues. Germline-derived CDR1 and CDR2 are MNHNY and SVGAGI (reference sequence). CDR3 sequence reads: CASGLAGRQYF. The DNA of the CDR3 is TGTGCTTCGGGACTAGCGGGTCGGCAGTACTTC.

CDR3 DNA: TGCGCCAGCAGCTTGTATCAAGCGAACACTGAAGCTTTCTTT. It encodes CASSLYQANTEAFF. The chain combines TRBV5-1 with TRBJ1-1; no clear D gene. The CDR3 loop spans 14 amino acids. The ends were cut back, 1 base at V and 1 base at J, with 8 bases in the middle. CDR1 and CDR2 (germline): SGHRS, YFSETQ.

This chain connects TRBV6-6 to TRBJ1-2, with 12 bases identical to TRBD1. The CDR3 length is 15 residues. Germline V gives CDR1 MNHNY, CDR2 SVGAGI (reference sequence). J gave up 2 bases and V 2 bases, and 0 bases lay outside the gene matches. CDR3 sequence reads: CASSYGTGGNYGYTF. In nucleotides, the CDR3 is TGTGCCAGCAGTTACGGGACAGGGGGCAACTATGGCTACACCTTC.

The rearrangement uses TRBV12-3 or TRBV12-4 and TRBJ2-7; D unresolved. V gave up 4 bases and J gave up 2 bases, with 9 bases separating them. The CDR3 sequence is 13 residues long. As DNA, the CDR3 is TGTGCCAGCAGTTACGGCATCCCCTACGAGCAGTACTTC. This translates into CASSYGIPYEQYF.

The chain is built from TRBV24-1 and TRBJ1-1, with 10 bases identical to TRBD1. The CDR3 runs 15 residues. Unmatched junction bases numbered 6, after V lost 9 bases and J lost 0 bases. Germline V gene lookup returns CDR1 KGHDR and CDR2 SFDVKD. The DNA for the CDR3 is TGTGCCACCCGACCGGGACAGGGGCTGAACACTGAAGCTTTCTTT. Protein sequence: CATRPGQGLNTEAFF.

The chain uses TRBV27 and TRBJ1-2; D unclear. Germline V gene sequence: CDR1 MNHEY, CDR2 SMNVEV (reference sequence). V gave up 2 bases and J gave up 4 bases, with 17 bases separating them. The CDR3 has 16 amino acids. CDR3 sequence (DNA): TGTGCCAGCAGTTTAGTTTTTTTGGGGTCAATCTATGGCTACACCTTC. As protein: CASSLVFLGSIYGYTF.

The rearrangement links TRBV5-4 to TRBJ2-3; 13 bases map to TRBD2. V lost 0 bases to trimming and J lost 4 bases; unmatched junction nucleotides: 5. CDR1 and CDR2 (germline): SGHNT, YYREEE (reference sequence). CDR3 size: 17 residues. This CDR3 reads CASSLGLAGGGADTQYF. Here the CDR3 DNA reads TGTGCCAGCAGCTTGGGACTAGCGGGGGGTGGCGCAGATACGCAGTATTTT.